Listed below are T cell receptor beta chains from one sample, sequenced in a study of T cell responses to AZD1222 COVID-19 vaccine. Clones were read by immunoSEQ multiplex PCR, and TCRdb kept only the in-frame ones, dropping some. The sample consists of 100,000 to 150,000 clones, around 92% of them appearing once. The source was peripheral blood, collected 28 days after the second AZD1222 dose. Receptors were obtained from an adult who received the AZD1222 COVID-19 vaccine. The CDR3 runs from the conserved cysteine through the conserved F or W. A D gene is named only where the DNA matches it firmly. Not every row has a clone size; where given, it reads once, few, many or a size class.

CDR3aa: CASSLVFVAQETQYF; CDR3nt: TGTGCCAGCAGCTTAGTATTCGTCGCCCAAGAGACCCAGTACTTC; v_gene: TRBV11-2; abundance: -; j_gene: TRBJ2-5; d_gene: -
CDR3aa: CASSPRTGLNTEAFF; CDR3nt: TGCGCCAGCAGCCCAAGGACAGGTTTGAACACTGAAGCTTTCTTT; v_gene: TRBV5-1; abundance: -; j_gene: TRBJ1-1; d_gene: TRBD1
CDR3aa: CASSYATGSASEQYF; CDR3nt: TGTGCCAGCAGTTACGCCACAGGGAGTGCTTCCGAGCAGTACTTC; v_gene: TRBV6-5; abundance: -; j_gene: TRBJ2-7; d_gene: -
CDR3aa: CASSQTSTTTTEAFF; CDR3nt: TGCGCCAGCAGCCAGACCAGCACGACCACCACTGAAGCTTTCTTT; v_gene: TRBV5-1; abundance: -; j_gene: TRBJ1-1; d_gene: -
CDR3aa: CASSPQGRETQYF; CDR3nt: TGTGCTAGCAGCCCCCAGGGGCGGGAGACCCAGTACTTC; v_gene: TRBV7-7; abundance: -; j_gene: TRBJ2-5; d_gene: -
CDR3aa: CASSYSQVREQYF; CDR3nt: TGTGCCAGCAGTTACTCTCAAGTACGCGAGCAGTACTTC; v_gene: TRBV6-5; abundance: -; j_gene: TRBJ2-7; d_gene: -
CDR3aa: CSASVGAPYNSPLHF; CDR3nt: TGCAGTGCTAGTGTGGGCGCCCCTTATAATTCACCCCTCCACTTT; v_gene: TRBV20-1; abundance: -; j_gene: TRBJ1-6; d_gene: -
CDR3aa: CATSDSGVTGELFF; CDR3nt: TGTGCCACCAGTGATTCGGGGGTCACCGGGGAGCTGTTTTTT; v_gene: TRBV24-1; abundance: -; j_gene: TRBJ2-2; d_gene: -
CDR3aa: CASRTPGHLPYEQYF; CDR3nt: TGTGCCAGCAGAACACCGGGACACCTTCCCTACGAGCAGTACTTC; v_gene: TRBV28; abundance: -; j_gene: TRBJ2-7; d_gene: -
CDR3aa: CASSRIQGETQYF; CDR3nt: TGTGCCAGCAGCCGTATCCAGGGGGAGACCCAGTACTTC; v_gene: TRBV3-1/TRBV3-2; abundance: -; j_gene: TRBJ2-5; d_gene: -
CDR3aa: CASSPGGGGSTEAFF; CDR3nt: TGTGCCAGCAGCCCGGGGGGGGGAGGAAGCACTGAAGCTTTCTTT; v_gene: TRBV28; abundance: -; j_gene: TRBJ1-1; d_gene: -
CDR3aa: CASSYSDGYTF; CDR3nt: TGTGCCAGCAGTTACTCTGATGGCTACACCTTC; v_gene: TRBV6-6; abundance: -; j_gene: TRBJ1-2; d_gene: -
CDR3aa: CASSAAQTIPYGYTF; CDR3nt: TGTGCCAGCTCGGCCGCTCAGACCATCCCCTATGGCTACACCTTC; v_gene: TRBV18; abundance: -; j_gene: TRBJ1-2; d_gene: -
CDR3aa: CASSPGLQGIYNEQFF; CDR3nt: TGTGCCAGCAGCCCGGGGCTCCAGGGTATCTACAATGAGCAGTTCTTC; v_gene: TRBV5-5; abundance: few; j_gene: TRBJ2-1; d_gene: -
CDR3aa: CASSEQGGSGNTIYF; CDR3nt: TGTGCCAGCAGTGAACAGGGAGGCTCTGGAAACACCATATATTTT; v_gene: TRBV2; abundance: -; j_gene: TRBJ1-3; d_gene: -
CDR3aa: CASRPWGTEAFF; CDR3nt: TGTGCCAGCAGGCCTTGGGGCACTGAAGCTTTCTTT; v_gene: TRBV6-6; abundance: -; j_gene: TRBJ1-1; d_gene: -
CDR3aa: CASSLPVVDYGYTF; CDR3nt: TGTGCCAGCTCTCTACCCGTCGTCGACTATGGCTACACCTTC; v_gene: TRBV18; abundance: -; j_gene: TRBJ1-2; d_gene: -
CDR3aa: CASSRLGLQGNEQFF; CDR3nt: TGTGCCAGCAGTAGACTAGGATTACAGGGAAATGAGCAGTTCTTC; v_gene: TRBV6-1; abundance: few; j_gene: TRBJ2-1; d_gene: -
CDR3aa: CASSLYYTEAFF; CDR3nt: TGTGCCAGCAGTTTATATTACACTGAAGCTTTCTTT; v_gene: TRBV28; abundance: -; j_gene: TRBJ1-1; d_gene: -
CDR3aa: CASSLGGGRDTEAFF; CDR3nt: TGTGCCAGCAGCTTAGGGGGGGGGCGAGACACTGAAGCTTTCTTT; v_gene: TRBV7-2; abundance: -; j_gene: TRBJ1-1; d_gene: -
CDR3aa: CASSLTGGRSGNTIYF; CDR3nt: TGTGCCAGCAGCTTAACAGGGGGACGCTCTGGAAACACCATATATTTT; v_gene: TRBV11-2; abundance: -; j_gene: TRBJ1-3; d_gene: TRBD1
CDR3aa: CASSPPLGLAGDHEQYF; CDR3nt: TGTGCCAGCAGCCCTCCCCTGGGACTAGCGGGAGACCACGAGCAGTACTTC; v_gene: TRBV7-9; abundance: -; j_gene: TRBJ2-7; d_gene: TRBD2
CDR3aa: CASSLIEGRGTQYF; CDR3nt: TGTGCCAGCAGCTTAATTGAGGGCCGAGGGACCCAGTACTTC; v_gene: TRBV7-2; abundance: -; j_gene: TRBJ2-5; d_gene: -
CDR3aa: CASSQGTSGGTNTGELFF; CDR3nt: TGTGCCAGCAGCCAAGGGACTAGCGGGGGGACGAACACCGGGGAGCTGTTTTTT; v_gene: TRBV3-1/TRBV3-2; abundance: -; j_gene: TRBJ2-2; d_gene: TRBD2
CDR3aa: CASSPAGQGYEQYF; CDR3nt: TGTGCCAGCTCACCTGCGGGACAGGGGTACGAGCAGTACTTC; v_gene: TRBV18; abundance: -; j_gene: TRBJ2-7; d_gene: TRBD1
CDR3aa: CASRRQGTYEQYF; CDR3nt: TGTGCCAGCAGGAGACAGGGAACCTACGAGCAGTACTTC; v_gene: TRBV27; abundance: -; j_gene: TRBJ2-7; d_gene: TRBD1
CDR3aa: CASSLPTPPGSSYNSPLHF; CDR3nt: TGTGCCAGTAGTCTTCCTACCCCCCCAGGAAGCTCCTATAATTCACCCCTCCACTTT; v_gene: TRBV19; abundance: -; j_gene: TRBJ1-6; d_gene: -
CDR3aa: CASSKDRGYSNQPQHF; CDR3nt: TGTGCCAGTAGTAAAGACAGGGGCTATAGCAATCAGCCCCAGCATTTT; v_gene: TRBV19; abundance: -; j_gene: TRBJ1-5; d_gene: TRBD1
CDR3aa: CASRQGSLGNQPQHF; CDR3nt: TGTGCCAGCAGACAGGGGTCTTTGGGCAATCAGCCCCAGCATTTT; v_gene: TRBV6-5; abundance: -; j_gene: TRBJ1-5; d_gene: TRBD1
CDR3aa: CASSPGDDGGYTQYF; CDR3nt: TGTGCCAGCTCACCAGGGGATGACGGAGGATATACGCAGTATTTT; v_gene: TRBV18; abundance: -; j_gene: TRBJ2-3; d_gene: -
CDR3aa: CASSLSYNEQFF; CDR3nt: TGTGCCAGCAGCCTTTCCTACAATGAGCAGTTCTTC; v_gene: TRBV5-4; abundance: -; j_gene: TRBJ2-1; d_gene: -
CDR3aa: CASSLSRGALTGNTIYF; CDR3nt: TGTGCCAGCAGTTTGTCTCGGGGGGCGCTGACTGGAAACACCATATATTTT; v_gene: TRBV28; abundance: few; j_gene: TRBJ1-3; d_gene: -
CDR3aa: CASSQLGLAGEQYF; CDR3nt: TGCGCCAGCAGCCAACTCGGACTAGCGGGCGAGCAGTACTTC; v_gene: TRBV4-1; abundance: -; j_gene: TRBJ2-7; d_gene: TRBD2
CDR3aa: CASTRNTEAFF; CDR3nt: TGTGCCAGCACCCGGAACACTGAAGCTTTCTTT; v_gene: TRBV12-3/TRBV12-4; abundance: -; j_gene: TRBJ1-1; d_gene: -
CDR3aa: CASSEVSNTEAFF; CDR3nt: TGTGCCAGCAGTGAGGTCTCGAACACTGAAGCTTTCTTT; v_gene: TRBV6-4; abundance: -; j_gene: TRBJ1-1; d_gene: -
CDR3aa: CASSQDWAGGKYEQYF; CDR3nt: TGTGCCAGCAGCCAAGATTGGGCAGGGGGCAAGTACGAGCAGTACTTC; v_gene: TRBV4-2; abundance: -; j_gene: TRBJ2-7; d_gene: TRBD1
CDR3aa: CASSDPNYEQYF; CDR3nt: TGTGCCAGCAGCGACCCAAACTACGAGCAGTACTTC; v_gene: TRBV3-1/TRBV3-2; abundance: -; j_gene: TRBJ2-7; d_gene: -
CDR3aa: CASSPRQGITDTQYF; CDR3nt: TGTGCCAGCAGCCCACGACAGGGTATAACAGATACGCAGTATTTT; v_gene: TRBV7-2; abundance: -; j_gene: TRBJ2-3; d_gene: TRBD1
CDR3aa: CASSLMWDYQETQYF; CDR3nt: TGTGCCAGCAGCTTGATGTGGGACTACCAAGAGACCCAGTACTTC; v_gene: TRBV11-1; abundance: few; j_gene: TRBJ2-5; d_gene: -
CDR3aa: CASSLPRGLDMNTEAFF; CDR3nt: TGTGCCAGCAGCTTGCCCAGGGGGCTAGACATGAACACTGAAGCTTTCTTT; v_gene: TRBV5-5; abundance: -; j_gene: TRBJ1-1; d_gene: TRBD1
CDR3aa: CASKDSATNEKLFF; CDR3nt: TGTGCCAGCAAGGACAGTGCAACTAATGAAAAACTGTTTTTT; v_gene: TRBV2; abundance: -; j_gene: TRBJ1-4; d_gene: -
CDR3aa: CASSITGVGANVLTF; CDR3nt: TGTGCCAGCAGCATAACAGGGGTGGGGGCCAACGTCCTGACTTTC; v_gene: TRBV5-4; abundance: once; j_gene: TRBJ2-6; d_gene: TRBD1
CDR3aa: CASSPWDFGYGYTF; CDR3nt: TGTGCCAGCAGCCCTTGGGATTTTGGTTATGGCTACACCTTC; v_gene: TRBV27; abundance: once; j_gene: TRBJ1-2; d_gene: -
CDR3aa: CASSPETMLSGVSRF; CDR3nt: TGTGCCAGCTCACCCGAGACAATGTTAAGTGGGGTTTCTCGGTTT; v_gene: TRBV18; abundance: -; j_gene: TRBJ1-1; d_gene: -
CDR3aa: CASSNAGTGYGYTF; CDR3nt: TGTGCCAGCAGCAACGCGGGGACAGGGTATGGCTACACCTTC; v_gene: TRBV14; abundance: -; j_gene: TRBJ1-2; d_gene: TRBD1
CDR3aa: CASSPPQGRSYEQYF; CDR3nt: TGTGCCAGCTCACCACCACAGGGTCGCTCCTACGAGCAGTACTTC; v_gene: TRBV18; abundance: -; j_gene: TRBJ2-7; d_gene: -
CDR3aa: CASSQGDGDTQYF; CDR3nt: TGTGCCAGCAGCCAGGGGGACGGAGATACGCAGTATTTT; v_gene: TRBV12-3/TRBV12-4; abundance: -; j_gene: TRBJ2-3; d_gene: TRBD1
CDR3aa: CAISDRMELFF; CDR3nt: TGTGCCATCAGTGACAGGATGGAGCTGTTTTTT; v_gene: TRBV10-3; abundance: -; j_gene: TRBJ2-2; d_gene: -
CDR3aa: CASSPQRAISGRQETQYF; CDR3nt: TGTGCTAGCAGCCCCCAAAGGGCGATTAGCGGGCGCCAAGAGACCCAGTACTTC; v_gene: TRBV7-7; abundance: -; j_gene: TRBJ2-5; d_gene: TRBD2
CDR3aa: CASSYSEGPYNEQFF; CDR3nt: TGTGCCAGCAGTTACTCGGAGGGCCCCTACAATGAGCAGTTCTTC; v_gene: TRBV6-5; abundance: -; j_gene: TRBJ2-1; d_gene: -
CDR3aa: CASSRETSWGEQFF; CDR3nt: TGTGCCAGCAGCCGCGAGACATCATGGGGTGAGCAGTTCTTC; v_gene: TRBV28; abundance: -; j_gene: TRBJ2-1; d_gene: -
CDR3aa: CASSLGQGVTEAFF; CDR3nt: TGCGCCAGCAGCTTGGGACAGGGCGTCACTGAAGCTTTCTTT; v_gene: TRBV5-1; abundance: -; j_gene: TRBJ1-1; d_gene: TRBD1
CDR3aa: CASSGTSGMYEQFF; CDR3nt: TGTGCCAGCAGTGGGACTAGCGGGATGTATGAGCAGTTCTTC; v_gene: TRBV5-5; abundance: -; j_gene: TRBJ2-1; d_gene: TRBD2
CDR3aa: CASRPFGVSEKLFF; CDR3nt: TGTGCCAGCAGACCATTCGGGGTGTCTGAAAAACTGTTTTTT; v_gene: TRBV11-2; abundance: -; j_gene: TRBJ1-4; d_gene: -
CDR3aa: CASSYTWTGNSPLHF; CDR3nt: TGTGCCAGCAGTTACACATGGACAGGGAACTCACCCCTCCACTTT; v_gene: TRBV6-2/TRBV6-3; abundance: once; j_gene: TRBJ1-6; d_gene: TRBD1